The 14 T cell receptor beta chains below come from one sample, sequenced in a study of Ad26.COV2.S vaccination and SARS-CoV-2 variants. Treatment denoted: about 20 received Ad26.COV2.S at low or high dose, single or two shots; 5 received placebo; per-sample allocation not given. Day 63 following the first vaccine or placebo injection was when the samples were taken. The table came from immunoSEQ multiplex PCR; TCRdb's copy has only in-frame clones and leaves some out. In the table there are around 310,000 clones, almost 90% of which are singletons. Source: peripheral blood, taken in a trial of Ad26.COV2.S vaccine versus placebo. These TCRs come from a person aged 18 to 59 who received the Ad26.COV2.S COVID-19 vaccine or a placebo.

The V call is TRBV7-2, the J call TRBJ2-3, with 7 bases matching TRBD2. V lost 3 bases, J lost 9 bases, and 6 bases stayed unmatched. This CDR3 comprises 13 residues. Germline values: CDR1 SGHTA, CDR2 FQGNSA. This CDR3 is CASSFPTSVTQYF. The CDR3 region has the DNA TGTGCCAGCAGCTTCCCCACTAGCGTAACGCAGTATTTT.

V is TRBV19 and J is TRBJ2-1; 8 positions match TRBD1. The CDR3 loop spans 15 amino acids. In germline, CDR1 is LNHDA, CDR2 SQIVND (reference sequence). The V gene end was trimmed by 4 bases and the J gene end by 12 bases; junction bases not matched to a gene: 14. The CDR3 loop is CASSKPGQDRGGQFF. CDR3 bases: TGTGCCAGTAGTAAACCGGGACAGGACCGAGGAGGGCAGTTCTTC.

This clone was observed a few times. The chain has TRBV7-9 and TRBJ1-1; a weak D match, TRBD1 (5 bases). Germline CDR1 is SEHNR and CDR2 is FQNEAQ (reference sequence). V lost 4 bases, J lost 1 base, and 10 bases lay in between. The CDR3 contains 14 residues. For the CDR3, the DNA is TGTGCCAGCAGCTGGGCGCAGGGGAACACTGAAGCTTTCTTT. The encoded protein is CASSWAQGNTEAFF.

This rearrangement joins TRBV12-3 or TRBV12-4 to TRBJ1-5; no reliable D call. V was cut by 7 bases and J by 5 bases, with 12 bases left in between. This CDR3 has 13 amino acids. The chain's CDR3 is CASTKRADQPQHF. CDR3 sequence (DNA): TGTGCCAGCACCAAAAGAGCAGATCAGCCCCAGCATTTT.

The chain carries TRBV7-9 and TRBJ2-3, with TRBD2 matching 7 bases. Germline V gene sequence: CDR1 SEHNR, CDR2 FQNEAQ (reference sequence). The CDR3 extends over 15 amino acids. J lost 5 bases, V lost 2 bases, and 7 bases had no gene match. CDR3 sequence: CASSLWSREGDTQYF. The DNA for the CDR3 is TGTGCCAGCAGCTTATGGTCCAGGGAGGGAGATACGCAGTATTTT.

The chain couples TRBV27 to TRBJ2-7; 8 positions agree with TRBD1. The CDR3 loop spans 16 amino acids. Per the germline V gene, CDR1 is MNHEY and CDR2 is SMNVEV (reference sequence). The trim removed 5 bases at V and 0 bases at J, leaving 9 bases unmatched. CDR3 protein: CASSPDRASTSYEQYF. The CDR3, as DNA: TGTGCCAGCAGTCCGGACAGGGCCTCAACCTCCTACGAGCAGTACTTC.

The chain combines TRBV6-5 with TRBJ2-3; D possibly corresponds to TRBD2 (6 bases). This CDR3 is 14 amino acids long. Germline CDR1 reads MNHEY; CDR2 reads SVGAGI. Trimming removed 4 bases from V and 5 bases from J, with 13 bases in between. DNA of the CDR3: TGTGCCAGCAGTTCGCGGTGGGGAGGAGATACGCAGTATTTT. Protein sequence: CASSSRWGGDTQYF.

Here the CDR3 reads CASSQPTTGWTKNIQYF. DNA for the CDR3: TGCGCCAGCAGCCAACCTACGACAGGGTGGACCAAAAACATTCAGTACTTC. The J gene is TRBJ2-4, the V gene TRBV4-1; TRBD1 aligns across 7 bases. There are 17 residues in the CDR3. Germline V gene sequence: CDR1 MGHRA, CDR2 YSYEKL. The V segment lost 2 bases and the J segment 2 bases; nucleotides outside the gene matches: 9.

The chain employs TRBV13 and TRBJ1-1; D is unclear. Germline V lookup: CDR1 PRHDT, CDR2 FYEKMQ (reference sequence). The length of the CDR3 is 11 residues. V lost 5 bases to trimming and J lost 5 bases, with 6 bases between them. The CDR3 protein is CASSSHTEAFF. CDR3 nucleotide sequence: TGTGCCAGCAGCAGCCATACTGAAGCTTTCTTT.

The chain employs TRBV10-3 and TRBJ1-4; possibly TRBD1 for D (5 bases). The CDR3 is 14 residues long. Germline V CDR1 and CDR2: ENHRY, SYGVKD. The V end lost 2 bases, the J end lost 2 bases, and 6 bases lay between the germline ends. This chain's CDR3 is CAISEGATNEKLFF. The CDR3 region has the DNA TGTGCCATCAGTGAGGGGGCCACTAATGAAAAACTGTTTTTT.

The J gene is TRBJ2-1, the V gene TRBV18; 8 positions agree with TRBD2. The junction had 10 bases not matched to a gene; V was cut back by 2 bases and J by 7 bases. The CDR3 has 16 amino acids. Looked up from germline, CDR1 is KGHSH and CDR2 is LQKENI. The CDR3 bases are TGTGCCAGCTCACCAGACGGGAGGGCCCGGGTAAATGAGCAGTTCTTC. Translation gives CASSPDGRARVNEQFF.

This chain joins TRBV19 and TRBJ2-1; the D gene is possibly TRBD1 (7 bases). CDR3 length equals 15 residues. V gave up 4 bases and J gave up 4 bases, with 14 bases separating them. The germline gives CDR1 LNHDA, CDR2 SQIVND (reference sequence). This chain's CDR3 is CASSTYAGQYNEQFF. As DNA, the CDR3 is TGTGCCAGTAGTACCTACGCGGGACAGTACAATGAGCAGTTCTTC.

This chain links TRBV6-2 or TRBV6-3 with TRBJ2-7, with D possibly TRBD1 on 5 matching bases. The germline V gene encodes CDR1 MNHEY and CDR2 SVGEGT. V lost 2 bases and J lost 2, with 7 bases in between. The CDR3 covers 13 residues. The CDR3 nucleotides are TGTGCCAGCAGTTACGAGGACACCTACGAGCAGTACGTC. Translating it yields CASSYEDTYEQYV.

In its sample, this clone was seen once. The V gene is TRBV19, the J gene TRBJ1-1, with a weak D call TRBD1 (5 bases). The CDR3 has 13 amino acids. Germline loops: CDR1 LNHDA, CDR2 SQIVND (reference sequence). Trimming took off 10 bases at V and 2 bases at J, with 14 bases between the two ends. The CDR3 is CATASGGNTEAFF. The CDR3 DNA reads TGTGCCACCGCGAGCGGGGGAAACACTGAAGCTTTCTTT.